The 19 T cell receptor beta chains presented below share a single source sample, sequenced in a study of monozygotic twins with inflammatory bowel disease. After re-calling the 5' RACE reads, TCRdb lists one entry per CDR3 protein, DNA absent. Here the sample table reports 110,000 to 150,000 distinct CDR3 sequences. The material sequenced was blood. The receptors were sampled from a human donor with ulcerative colitis or Crohn's disease, or a healthy co-twin of an affected twin (not recorded which).

The chain links TRBV20-1 to TRBJ2-5; the D call from TCRdb, TRBD1, cannot be confirmed without DNA. The V gene's germline CDR1 is DFQATT and CDR2 SNEGSKA (reference sequence). CDR3 length: 13 residues. The CDR3 here is CSARGFRGETQYF.

The chain has TRBV9 and TRBJ2-7; checking the TCRdb D call of TRBD2 is not possible without DNA. Germline V gene lookup returns CDR1 SGDLS and CDR2 YYNGEE. This CDR3 is 15 amino acids long. Here the CDR3 reads CASSVGLAASYEQYF.

The chain carries TRBV6-2 or TRBV6-3 and TRBJ2-6. The germline gives CDR1 MNHEY, CDR2 SVGEGT. The length of the CDR3 is 17 residues. The CDR3: CASSYWLTGSGANVLTF.

The chain couples TRBV28 to TRBJ2-4; TCRdb calls TRBD2, which cannot be checked without DNA. From germline, CDR1 is MDHEN and CDR2 SYDVKM. This CDR3 has 15 amino acids. The CDR3 reads CASSLAGAGGHIQYF.

The rearrangement joins TRBV6-5 to TRBJ2-2; without DNA, the TCRdb call of TRBD2 cannot be checked. The CDR3 is 17 amino acids. Germline CDR1 MNHEY, CDR2 SVGAGI. This CDR3 is CASSSLTGTMSAGELFF.

The chain links TRBV6-2 or TRBV6-3 to TRBJ2-3; with no DNA, the TCRdb D assignment of TRBD2 cannot be verified. This CDR3 is built from 15 residues. Germline-derived CDR1 and CDR2 are MNHEY and SVGEGT. The CDR3 is CASSYGTPWGDTQYF.

The chain combines TRBV16 with TRBJ2-3; TCRdb outputs TRBD2, but without DNA this stays unchecked. Germline V gives CDR1 KGHSY, CDR2 FQNENV. The CDR3 spans 16 residues. The CDR3 is CASSQSSGRASDTQYF.

The V gene is TRBV10-3, the J gene TRBJ2-2; TCRdb lists TRBD1, though no DNA is available to test this call. This CDR3 comprises 14 residues. CDR1 and CDR2 from the germline V gene are ENHRY and SYGVKD. CDR3 sequence: CAMTDSRDTGELFF.

The chain recombines TRBV6-5 with TRBJ2-5; the TCRdb call, TRBD2, lacks DNA for checking. CDR3 length: 17 residues. Looked up from germline, CDR1 is MNHEY and CDR2 is SVGAGI. The CDR3 is CASSYFFGTSGRSTQYF.

The gene calls are TRBV7-8 and TRBJ2-2; absent DNA, TCRdb's TRBD1 call cannot be checked. Germline loops: CDR1 SGHVS, CDR2 FQNEAQ. This CDR3 has 20 amino acids. The CDR3 spells CASSLAMGALRLMNTGELFF. The variable domain in full, with the rest retrieved from reference TRBV7-8 and TRBJ2-2, is GAGVSQSPRYKVAKRGQDVALRCDPISGHVSLFWYQQALGQGPEFLTYFQNEAQLDKSGLPSDRFFAERPEGSVSTLKIQRTQQEDSAVYLCASSLAMGALRLMNTGELFFGEGSRLTVL.

The CDR3 sequence is CASSRLTGGSYEQYF. V is TRBV3-1 and J is TRBJ2-7; TCRdb lists TRBD1, though no DNA is available to test this call. The germline V gene has CDR1 LGHDT and CDR2 YNNKEL (reference sequence). CDR3 length: 15 residues.

The rearrangement uses TRBV19 and TRBJ2-1; TCRdb names TRBD2, which stays unverified in the absence of DNA. The CDR3 covers 17 residues. CDR1 LNHDA and CDR2 SQIVND come from the germline V gene (reference sequence). The CDR3 reads CASSIFSTSGRVNEQFF.

The V and J genes are TRBV5-1 and TRBJ2-6. Germline lookup yields CDR1 SGHRS and CDR2 YFSETQ. This CDR3 comprises 13 residues. The chain's CDR3 is CASSLSGANVLTF. Drawing the rest from reference TRBV5-1 and TRBJ2-6, the complete variable domain is KAGVTQTPRYLIKTRGQQVTLSCSPISGHRSVSWYQQTPGQGLQFLFEYFSETQRNKGNFPGRFSGRQFSNSRSEMNVSTLELGDSALYLCASSLSGANVLTFGAGSRLTVL.

The chain recombines TRBV5-4 with TRBJ2-7. The CDR3 extends over 15 amino acids. Per germline, CDR1 SGHNT and CDR2 YYREEE (reference sequence). CDR3 sequence: CASSLDSRFTYEQYF.

This sequence joins TRBV7-9 and TRBJ2-1; lacking DNA, the TRBD1 call made by TCRdb goes unchecked. The CDR3 sequence is 13 residues long. CDR1 is SEHNR, CDR2 FQNEAQ, per germline (reference sequence). The CDR3 region is CASSSTWGDEQFF.

The chain is built from TRBV4-1 and TRBJ2-3; without DNA, the TCRdb call of TRBD2 cannot be checked. CDR3 length: 18 residues. Germline V CDR1 and CDR2: MGHRA, YSYEKL. Here the CDR3 reads CASSQRDPKAGRTDTQYF.

The chain recombines TRBV20-1 with TRBJ2-1. Per germline, CDR1 DFQATT and CDR2 SNEGSKA (reference sequence). CDR3 length equals 13 residues. CDR3 residues: CSACDDSYNEQFF.

This chain uses TRBV12-3 or TRBV12-4 with TRBJ2-5; TCRdb indicates TRBD2, and absent DNA this call remains unverified. CDR3 length: 14 amino acids. CDR3 sequence reads: CASSDRDYGETQYF.

The chain links TRBV7-9 to TRBJ2-1; with no DNA, the TCRdb D assignment of TRBD2 cannot be verified. The germline V gene has CDR1 SEHNR and CDR2 FQNEAQ (reference sequence). This CDR3 comprises 13 residues. CDR3 amino acids: CANQREGYNEQFF.